A selection of T cell receptor beta chains follows, all from one sample in a study of tumor-infiltrating lymphocytes in primary liver carcinoma. TCRdb reprocessed the multiplex PCR reads via MiXCR and lists one record per CDR3 protein. The profile shows around 170,000 distinct CDR3 sequences, roughly three fifths of them singletons. The specimen sequenced was peripheral blood. The receptor source for this set is a man aged 40-49 years with primary liver carcinoma and hepatitis B virus infection. Each CDR3 is given with its conserved first and last residue. Each record gives: V gene, J gene, CDR3 protein.

TRBV11-2	TRBJ2-3	CASSLGASTDTQYF
TRBV5-1	TRBJ1-4	CASRQNEKLLF
TRBV4-1	TRBJ2-1	CASSQKLLAGGLSEQFF
TRBV24-1	TRBJ2-2	CATSDRATGELFF
TRBV12-3/TRBV12-4	TRBJ2-1	CASSLYLAGVGYEQFF
TRBV29-1	TRBJ2-3	CSVDLSKVADTQYF
TRBV24-1	TRBJ2-2	CATSDASDDTGELFF
TRBV11-3	TRBJ2-1	CASSSRTSGDNEQFF
TRBV11-2	TRBJ2-3	CASSIWAADKQYF
TRBV12-3/TRBV12-4	TRBJ1-5	CASSLPPNNQPQHF
TRBV10-3	TRBJ2-2	CAIGRAPNTGELFF
TRBV6-1	TRBJ2-7	CASIRTVSSYEQYF
TRBV29-1	TRBJ2-5	CSVTSGVQETQYF
TRBV7-3	TRBJ2-3	CASSPSGNTDTQYF
TRBV10-3	TRBJ2-1	CAISDKASGRNNEQFF
TRBV11-2	TRBJ2-7	CASSPHLLTSGSSYEQYF
TRBV14	TRBJ2-1	CAGSPGTGGYNEQFF
TRBV28	TRBJ1-1	CASSFRGKTTEAFF
TRBV5-8	TRBJ2-7	CASSKGQEYYEQYF
TRBV4-1	TRBJ1-2	CASSHQGDGYTF
TRBV7-9	TRBJ1-5	CASSPGTTISNQPQHF
TRBV6-1	TRBJ2-3	CASSETSGRTDTQYF
TRBV11-2	TRBJ2-7	CASSLTLAGNSYEQYF